Shown below are 3 T cell receptor beta chains from a single sample sequenced in a study of T cell changes during pregnancy in multiple sclerosis. TCRdb keeps only in-frame clones here, not all; method: immunoSEQ multiplex PCR. Here the sample spans tens of thousands of clones, 90% to 95% being singletons. The starting material was peripheral blood, obtained in the second trimester of pregnancy. Every receptor here comes from a female donor with multiple sclerosis, enrolled in a pregnancy study.

The chain combines TRBV27 with TRBJ1-2; D ambiguous. V lost 4 bases and J 4 bases, leaving 13 bases between the germline ends. This CDR3 spans 14 amino acids. Germline V gene data show CDR1 as MNHEY and CDR2 as SMNVEV (reference sequence). CDR3 sequence (DNA): TGTGCCAGCAGTTCAGGACTGGACGTCTATGGCTACACCTTC. This translates into CASSSGLDVYGYTF.

V is TRBV7-9 and J is TRBJ2-2; possible D gene TRBD1, 5 bases. The germline V gene has CDR1 SEHNR and CDR2 FQNEAQ (reference sequence). This CDR3 has 12 amino acids. Between the trimmed V and J ends, which lost 2 bases and 14 bases, there was a span of 12 bases. The CDR3 nucleotides are TGTGCCAGCAGCTTAAGGGGCGGTTTACTGTTTTTT. Amino acid sequence: CASSLRGGLLFF.

The chain has TRBV13 and TRBJ2-3; no clear D. Germline CDR1 is PRHDT and CDR2 is FYEKMQ (reference sequence). The length of the CDR3 is 16 residues. V lost 5 bases to trimming and J lost 2 bases, with 17 bases between them. In DNA form, the CDR3 reads TGTGCCAGCAGCCTCATGACGGGTCTGAACACAGATACGCAGTATTTT. Translating gives CASSLMTGLNTDTQYF.